In its sample, the clone carrying this T cell receptor beta chain was seen many times. Its specificity is unknown. These data come from a study of CD8 T cells in ankylosing spondylitis. Whole-study results and caveats: What seemed typical of ankylosing spondylitis blood was a TCR beta motif built from 7 or 8 highly homologous variants.

Quantitative molecular-barcoded 5'-RACE generated the TCR beta libraries. TCRdb passed the 5' RACE reads through MiXCR, listing each CDR3 protein once. This sample has roughly 490,000 distinct CDR3 sequences, with approximately 5.3% found just once. Specimen: blood, either unsorted or a sorted T cell fraction (not recorded which). This TCR was recovered from a male donor with ankylosing spondylitis.

In nucleotides, the CDR3 is TGCGCCAGCAGCGTGGCCGACGACAGGGGGAGAAATGAGCAGTTCTTC. It yields the protein CASSVADDRGRNEQFF. The genes are TRBV5-1 and TRBJ2-1; TRBD1 matches 9 bases. Trimming took 4 bases from V and 7 from J; bases not matched to a gene: 12. The CDR3 is made up of 16 amino acids. The germline V gene has CDR1 SGHRS and CDR2 YFSETQ.